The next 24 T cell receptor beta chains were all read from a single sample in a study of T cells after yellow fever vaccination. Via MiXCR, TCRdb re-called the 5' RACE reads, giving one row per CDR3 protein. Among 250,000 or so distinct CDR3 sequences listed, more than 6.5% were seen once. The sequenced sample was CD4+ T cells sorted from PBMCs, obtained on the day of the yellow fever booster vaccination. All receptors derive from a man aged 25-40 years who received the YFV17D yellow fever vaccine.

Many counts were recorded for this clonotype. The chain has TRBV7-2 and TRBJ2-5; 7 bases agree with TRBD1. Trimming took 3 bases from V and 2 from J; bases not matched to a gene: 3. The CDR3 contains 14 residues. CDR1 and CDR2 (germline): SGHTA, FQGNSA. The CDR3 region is CASSFQQGQETQYF. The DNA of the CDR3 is TGTGCCAGCAGCTTCCAACAGGGGCAAGAGACCCAGTACTTC.

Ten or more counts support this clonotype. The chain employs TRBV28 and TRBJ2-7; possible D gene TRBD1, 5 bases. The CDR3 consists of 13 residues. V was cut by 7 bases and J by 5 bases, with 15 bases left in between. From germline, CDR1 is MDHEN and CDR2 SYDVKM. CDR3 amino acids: CASTRSGYHEQYF. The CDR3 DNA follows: TGTGCCAGCACCCGTTCAGGGTACCACGAGCAGTACTTC.

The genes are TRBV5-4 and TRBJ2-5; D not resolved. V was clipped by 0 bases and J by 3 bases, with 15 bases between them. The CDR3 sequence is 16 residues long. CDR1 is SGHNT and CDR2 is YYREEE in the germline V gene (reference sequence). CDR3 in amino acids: CASSLEAVWAEETQYF. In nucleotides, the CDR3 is TGTGCCAGCAGCTTGGAGGCTGTGTGGGCGGAAGAGACCCAGTACTTC.

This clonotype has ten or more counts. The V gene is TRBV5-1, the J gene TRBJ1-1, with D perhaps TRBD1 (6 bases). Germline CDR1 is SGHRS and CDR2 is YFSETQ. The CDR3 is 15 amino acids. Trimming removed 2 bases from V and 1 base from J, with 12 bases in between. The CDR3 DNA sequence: TGCGCCAGCAGCTTAACAGGGTTGGGGAACACTGAAGCTTTCTTT. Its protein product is CASSLTGLGNTEAFF.

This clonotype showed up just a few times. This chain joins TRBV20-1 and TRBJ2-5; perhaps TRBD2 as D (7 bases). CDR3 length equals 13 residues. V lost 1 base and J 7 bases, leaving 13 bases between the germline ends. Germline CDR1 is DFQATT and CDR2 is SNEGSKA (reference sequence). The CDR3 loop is CSARVPGEGTQYF. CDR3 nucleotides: TGCAGTGCTAGAGTACCAGGGGAGGGGACCCAGTACTTC.

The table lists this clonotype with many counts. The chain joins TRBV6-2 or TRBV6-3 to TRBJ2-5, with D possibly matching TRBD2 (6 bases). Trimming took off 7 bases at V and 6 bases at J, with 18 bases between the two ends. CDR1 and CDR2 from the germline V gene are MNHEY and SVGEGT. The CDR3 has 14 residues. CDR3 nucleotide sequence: TGTGCCAGCAAAACCCCGGGACTCCGCCAGACCCAGTACTTC. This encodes CASKTPGLRQTQYF.

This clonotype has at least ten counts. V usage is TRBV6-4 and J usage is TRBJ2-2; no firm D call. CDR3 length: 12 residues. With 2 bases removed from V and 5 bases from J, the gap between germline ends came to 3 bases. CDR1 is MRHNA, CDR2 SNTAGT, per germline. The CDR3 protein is CASSDVTGELFF. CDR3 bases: TGTGCCAGCAGTGACGTTACCGGGGAGCTGTTTTTT.

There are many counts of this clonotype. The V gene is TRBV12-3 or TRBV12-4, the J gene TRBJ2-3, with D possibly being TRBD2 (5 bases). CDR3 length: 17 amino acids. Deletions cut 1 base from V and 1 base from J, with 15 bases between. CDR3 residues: CASSLGGRGRGTDTQYF. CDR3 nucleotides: TGTGCCAGCAGTTTAGGAGGTCGTGGGAGAGGCACAGATACGCAGTATTTT.

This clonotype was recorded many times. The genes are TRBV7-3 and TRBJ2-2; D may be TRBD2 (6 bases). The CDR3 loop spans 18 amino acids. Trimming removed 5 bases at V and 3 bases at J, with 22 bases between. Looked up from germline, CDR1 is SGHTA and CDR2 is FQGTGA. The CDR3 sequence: CASSRRGFSGVDTGELFF. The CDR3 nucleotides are TGTGCCAGCAGCCGCCGGGGGTTTTCGGGGGTGGACACCGGGGAGCTGTTTTTT.

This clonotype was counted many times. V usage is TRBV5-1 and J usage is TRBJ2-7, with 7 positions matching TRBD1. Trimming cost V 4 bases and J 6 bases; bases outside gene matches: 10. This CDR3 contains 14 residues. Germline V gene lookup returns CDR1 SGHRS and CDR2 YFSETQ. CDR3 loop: CASSEARGSREQYF. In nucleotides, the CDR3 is TGCGCCAGCAGCGAAGCCAGGGGGTCGCGCGAGCAGTACTTC.

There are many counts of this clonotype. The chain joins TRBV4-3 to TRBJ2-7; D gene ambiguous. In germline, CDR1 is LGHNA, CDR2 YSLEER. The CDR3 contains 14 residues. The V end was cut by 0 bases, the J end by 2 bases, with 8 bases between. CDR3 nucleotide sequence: TGCGCCAGCAGCCAAGAGGGTCGAGCCTACGAGCAGTACTTC. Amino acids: CASSQEGRAYEQYF.

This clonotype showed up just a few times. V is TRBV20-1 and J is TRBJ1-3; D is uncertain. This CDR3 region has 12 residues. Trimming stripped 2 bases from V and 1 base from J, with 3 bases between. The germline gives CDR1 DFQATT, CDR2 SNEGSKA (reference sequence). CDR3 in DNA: TGCAGTGCTAGAACTTCTGGAAACACCATATATTTT. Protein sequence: CSARTSGNTIYF.

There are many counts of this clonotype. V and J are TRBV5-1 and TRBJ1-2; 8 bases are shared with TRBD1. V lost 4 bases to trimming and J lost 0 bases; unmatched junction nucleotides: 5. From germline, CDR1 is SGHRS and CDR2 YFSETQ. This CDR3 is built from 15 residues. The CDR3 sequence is CASSPGTGPNYGYTF. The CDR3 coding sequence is TGCGCCAGCAGCCCAGGGACAGGCCCTAACTATGGCTACACCTTC.

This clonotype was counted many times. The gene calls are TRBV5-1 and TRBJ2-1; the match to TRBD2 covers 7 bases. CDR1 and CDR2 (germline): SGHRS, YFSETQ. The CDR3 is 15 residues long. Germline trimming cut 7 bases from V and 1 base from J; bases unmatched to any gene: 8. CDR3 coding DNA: TGCGCCAGCTTCTTCAGCGGGAATTCCTACAATGAGCAGTTCTTC. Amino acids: CASFFSGNSYNEQFF.

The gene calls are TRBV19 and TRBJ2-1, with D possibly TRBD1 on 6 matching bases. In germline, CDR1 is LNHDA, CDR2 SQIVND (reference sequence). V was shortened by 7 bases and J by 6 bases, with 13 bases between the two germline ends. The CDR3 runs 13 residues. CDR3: CASTDRPLNEQFF. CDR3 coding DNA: TGTGCCAGTACGGACAGACCTCTCAATGAGCAGTTCTTC.

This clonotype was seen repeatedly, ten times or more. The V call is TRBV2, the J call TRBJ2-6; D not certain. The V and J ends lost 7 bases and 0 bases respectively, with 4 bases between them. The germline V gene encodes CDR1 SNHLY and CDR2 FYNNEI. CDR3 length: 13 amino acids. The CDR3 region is CASKVSGANVLTF. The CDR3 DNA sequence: TGTGCCAGCAAGGTCTCTGGGGCCAACGTCCTGACTTTC. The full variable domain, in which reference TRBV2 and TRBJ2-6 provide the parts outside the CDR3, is EPEVTQTPSHQVTQMGQEVILRCVPISNHLYFYWYRQILGQKVEFLVSFYNNEISEKSEIFDDQFSVERPDGSNFTLKIRSTKLEDSAMYFCASKVSGANVLTFGAGSRLTVL.

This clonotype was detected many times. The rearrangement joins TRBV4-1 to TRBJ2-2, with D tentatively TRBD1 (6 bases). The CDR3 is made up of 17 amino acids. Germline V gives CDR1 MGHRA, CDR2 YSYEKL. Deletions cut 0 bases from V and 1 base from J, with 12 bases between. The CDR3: CASSQDTGTLNTGELFF. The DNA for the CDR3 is TGCGCCAGCAGCCAAGACACCGGGACATTGAACACCGGGGAGCTGTTTTTT.

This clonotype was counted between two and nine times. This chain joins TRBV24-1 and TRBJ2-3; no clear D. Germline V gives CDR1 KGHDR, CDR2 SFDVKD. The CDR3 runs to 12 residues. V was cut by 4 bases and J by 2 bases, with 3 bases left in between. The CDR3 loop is CATSENTDTQYF. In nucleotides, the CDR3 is TGTGCCACCAGTGAAAACACAGATACGCAGTATTTT.

The CDR3 is CSAQVAGGHGTGELFF. The CDR3 DNA reads as TGCAGTGCCCAGGTGGCGGGAGGGCACGGCACCGGGGAGCTGTTTTTT. The rearrangement joins TRBV20-1 to TRBJ2-2, with 9 bases identical to TRBD2. CDR3 size: 16 residues. Germline V gene sequence: CDR1 DFQATT, CDR2 SNEGSKA (reference sequence). J gave up 4 bases and V 6 bases, and 12 bases lay outside the gene matches.

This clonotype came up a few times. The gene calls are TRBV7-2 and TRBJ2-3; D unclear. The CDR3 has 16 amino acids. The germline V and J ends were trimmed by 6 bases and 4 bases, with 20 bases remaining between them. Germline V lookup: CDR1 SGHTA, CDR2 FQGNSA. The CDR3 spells CASRLARDPRADTQYF. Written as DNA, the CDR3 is TGTGCCAGCAGGCTGGCACGCGACCCCCGGGCAGATACGCAGTATTTT.

The DNA of the CDR3 is TGTGCCAGCAGCTTATCGGGCATGCAAGAGACCCAGTACTTC. It encodes CASSLSGMQETQYF. The chain has TRBV7-6 and TRBJ2-5; D is unresolved. In germline, CDR1 is SGHVS, CDR2 FNYEAQ. The V end was cut by 2 bases, the J end by 2 bases, with 9 bases between. The CDR3 sequence is 14 residues long.

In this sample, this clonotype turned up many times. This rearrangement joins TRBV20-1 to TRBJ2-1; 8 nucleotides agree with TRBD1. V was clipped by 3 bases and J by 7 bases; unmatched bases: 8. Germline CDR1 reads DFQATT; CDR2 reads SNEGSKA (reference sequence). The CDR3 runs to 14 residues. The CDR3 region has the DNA TGCAGTGCTAGCGACAGGGGAGGTGGGAATGAGCAGTTCTTC. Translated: CSASDRGGGNEQFF.

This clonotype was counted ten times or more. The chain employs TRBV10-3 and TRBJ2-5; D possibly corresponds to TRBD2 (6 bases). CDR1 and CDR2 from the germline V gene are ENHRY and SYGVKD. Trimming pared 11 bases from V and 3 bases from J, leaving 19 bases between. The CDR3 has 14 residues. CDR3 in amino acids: CAAYSGLFEETQYF. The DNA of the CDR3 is TGTGCCGCCTACTCTGGACTATTTGAAGAGACCCAGTACTTC.

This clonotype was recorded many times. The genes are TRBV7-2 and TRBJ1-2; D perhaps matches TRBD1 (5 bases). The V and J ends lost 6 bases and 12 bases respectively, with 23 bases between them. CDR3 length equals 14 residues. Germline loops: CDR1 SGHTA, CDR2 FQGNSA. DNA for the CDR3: TGTGCCAGCAGTCCGGGGCAGGACCTGTTAATACACACCTTC. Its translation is CASSPGQDLLIHTF.